Presented here are 6 T cell receptor beta chains from one specimen sequenced in a study of Ad26.COV2.S vaccination and SARS-CoV-2 variants. Using immunoSEQ multiplex PCR, the repertoire was profiled, and TCRdb retains in-frame clones only, with some absent. The data hold around 300,000 clones, with about 86% observed a single time. The treatment here: some 19 received Ad26.COV2.S at low or high dose, single or two shots; roughly 5 received placebo; per-sample allocation not given. Sample collection was performed on day 63 after the first vaccine or placebo injection. Sequences were derived from peripheral blood, sampled in a trial of Ad26.COV2.S vaccine versus placebo. These receptors all stem from a person aged 18-60 years who received the Ad26.COV2.S COVID-19 vaccine or a placebo.

The gene calls are TRBV7-3 and TRBJ2-3; D is undetermined. CDR1 SGHTA and CDR2 FQGTGA come from the germline V gene. There are 14 residues in the CDR3. Trimming took 6 bases from V and 0 from J, leaving 10 bases between them. The CDR3 DNA reads as TGTGCCAGCAGTCCCCGCGCTAGCACAGATACGCAGTATTTT. It yields the protein CASSPRASTDTQYF.

V gene TRBV5-1 combines with J gene TRBJ1-1; no clear D. The V end lost 3 bases, the J end lost 2 bases, and 8 bases lay between the germline ends. The CDR3 runs to 13 residues. Germline CDR1 is SGHRS and CDR2 is YFSETQ. This chain's CDR3 is CASSSSTNTEAFF. Here the CDR3 DNA reads TGCGCCAGCAGCTCATCGACAAACACTGAAGCTTTCTTT.

This chain connects TRBV6-5 to TRBJ2-3, with TRBD1 matching 8 bases. The CDR3 loop spans 15 amino acids. The V gene's germline CDR1 is MNHEY and CDR2 SVGAGI. Germline trimming cut 4 bases from V and 4 bases from J; bases unmatched to any gene: 7. CDR3 in DNA: TGTGCCAGCAGTTTCCAGGGGGCTGTCGCAGATACGCAGTATTTT. It codes for CASSFQGAVADTQYF.

The chain recombines TRBV4-1 with TRBJ2-7, with TRBD2 matching over 10 bases. The CDR3 consists of 16 residues. CDR1 MGHRA and CDR2 YSYEKL come from the germline V gene. J gave up 3 bases and V 3 bases, and 8 bases lay outside the gene matches. CDR3 loop: CASSQSGTSDDYEQYF. The CDR3 coding sequence is TGCGCCAGCAGCCAGTCCGGGACTAGCGATGACTACGAGCAGTACTTC.

The rearrangement uses TRBV19 and TRBJ2-5; the D is unclear. The CDR3 is made up of 13 amino acids. Germline loops: CDR1 LNHDA, CDR2 SQIVND (reference sequence). Trimming removed 2 bases at V and 5 bases at J, with 9 bases between. The CDR3 DNA reads as TGTGCCAGTAGTATAAAAGGGCTCGAGACCCAGTACTTC. As protein: CASSIKGLETQYF. The whole variable domain, remainder taken from reference TRBV19 and TRBJ2-5, is DGGITQSPKYLFRKEGQNVTLSCEQNLNHDAMYWYRQDPGQGLRLIYYSQIVNDFQKGDIAEGYSVSREKKESFPLTVTSAQKNPTAFYLCASSIKGLETQYFGPGTRLLVL.

The V gene is TRBV5-1, the J gene TRBJ1-1; no reliable D call. V lost 3 bases to trimming and J lost 5 bases, with 14 bases between them. The CDR3 runs to 14 residues. Looked up from germline, CDR1 is SGHRS and CDR2 is YFSETQ. This CDR3 is CASSSPGPETEAFF. DNA for the CDR3: TGCGCCAGCAGCTCACCGGGCCCCGAGACTGAAGCTTTCTTT.